This TCR beta chain was captured in a study of T cells in Graves' hyperthyroidism and ophthalmopathy. The J segment lost 5 bases and the V segment lost 5 bases, leaving 9 bases of the junction unmatched. Germline CDR1 is MDHEN and CDR2 is SYDVKM. The CDR3 spans 16 residues. The investigators amplified TCR beta CDR3 regions from RNA transcripts. The HTBI set primed first-round TCR CDR3 RT-PCR. MiXCR, run by TCRdb on the multiplex PCR reads, gives a single entry per CDR3 protein. The top ten clones hold almost 8% of a sample with about 290,000 distinct CDR3 sequences, about an eighth of them seen once. Study results and limitations: Model-based prediction identified ophthalmopathy a median about 6.8 months prior to its onset.

This clonotype was counted ten times or more. The antigen remains unidentified. The chain has TRBV28 and TRBJ2-2; 9 nucleotides align to TRBD2. The receptor was derived from a woman between 25 and 40 years old with Graves' hyperthyroidism that later progressed to Graves' ophthalmopathy. Sequenced sample: blood. DNA of the CDR3: TGTGCCAGCAGTGGGCTGGCGGGAGGGCTAACCGGGGAGCTGTTTTTT. Translating gives CASSGLAGGLTGELFF. The full variable domain, in which reference TRBV28 and TRBJ2-2 provide the parts outside the CDR3, is DVKVTQSSRYLVKRTGEKVFLECVQDMDHENMFWYRQDPGLGLRLIYFSYDVKMKEKGDIPEGYSVSREKKERFSLILESASTNQTSMYLCASSGLAGGLTGELFFGEGSRLTVL.